The 3 T cell receptor beta chains reported below all come from one sample, sequenced in a study of control samples from healthy donors and cancer patients (dated by TCRdb to the early 2020s). Library generation was performed with the immunoSEQ multiplex PCR assay. In TCRdb, the immuneACCESS table is reduced to in-frame sequences with V and J assigned. These tables do not hold every clone; where another copy was compared, an unresolved V gene accounts for under half, and the others remain unexplained. The sample data list roughly 60,000 clones, and around 94% of these were observed just once. Roughly 4% of the sample comes from the top ten. Specimen: blood. Source of these receptors: a man younger than 45 in good health.

The chain links TRBV19 to TRBJ1-2; no reliable D call. The CDR3 length is 14 residues. The germline V and J ends were trimmed by 1 base and 0 bases, with 6 bases remaining between them. CDR1 and CDR2 (germline): LNHDA, SQIVND (reference sequence). The CDR3 DNA reads as TGTGCCAGTAGTATAGGACAAACTAACTATGGCTACACCTTC. Amino acids: CASSIGQTNYGYTF.

V usage is TRBV27 and J usage is TRBJ2-4; 7 nucleotides align to TRBD2. The V gene's germline CDR1 is MNHEY and CDR2 SMNVEV (reference sequence). CDR3 length equals 15 residues. The trim removed 8 bases at V and 0 bases at J, leaving 7 bases unmatched. CDR3 bases: TGTGCCAGCTGGGGAGGGGCCGAAGCCAAAAACATTCAGTACTTC. Its translation: CASWGGAEAKNIQYF.

The chain is built from TRBV12-5 and TRBJ2-5, with TRBD2 as a possible D gene (5 bases). The germline V gene encodes CDR1 LGHNT and CDR2 FRNRAP. V lost 6 bases and J 4 bases, leaving 36 bases between the germline ends. The CDR3 totals 21 residues. The CDR3 DNA sequence: TGTGCTAGTGGCCGCAAACCGATCCCGGGGTCTTTACCACCTAATTTAGAGACCCAGTACTTC. Protein sequence: CASGRKPIPGSLPPNLETQYF.